The clone carrying this T cell receptor (beta chain) occurred many times. This CDR3 is built from 14 residues. Germline CDR1 and CDR2: SEHNR and FQNEAQ (reference sequence). Trimming removed 4 bases at V and 3 bases at J, with 12 bases between. The record originates from a study of CD8+CD57+ T cells in acquired aplastic anemia. CDR3 and TCR beta VDJ profiling relied on genomic DNA as the template. TCRdb reprocessed the reads with MiXCR, giving one entry per CDR3 protein. The sample includes about 190,000 distinct CDR3 sequences, roughly half of them seen just once. Sequences were obtained from sorted CD4+, CD8+, or CD8+CD57+ T cells (not recorded which) from PBMCs. The chain has TRBV7-9 and TRBJ1-2, with D tentatively TRBD1 (5 bases). This sequence was found in a human donor in good health, serving as a control. The CDR3 spells CASSYLGGDYGYTF. The CDR3, as DNA: TGTGCCAGCAGCTACCTTGGGGGGGACTATGGCTACACCTTC. Drawing the rest from reference TRBV7-9 and TRBJ1-2, the complete variable domain is DTGVSQNPRHKITKRGQNVTFRCDPISEHNRLYWYRQTLGQGPEFLTYFQNEAQLEKSRLLSDRFSAERPKGSFSTLEIQRTEQGDSAMYLCASSYLGGDYGYTFGSGTRLTVV.